Here is one T cell receptor (beta chain) with its context. A single count supports this clone. This receptor's antigen is unknown. No base quality information exists; no much larger clone differs at one position. These data are taken from a study of cytomegalovirus exposure and HLA in healthy donors (dated by TCRdb to about 2017). The study in broad terms: A later analysis indicated that the 130 or so validation repertoires were generated on the platform also employed for the 700 or so repertoires of the first cohort. The study was designed to test whether signatures of past pathogen exposure could be identified by cataloging public T cell receptors. Along with the approximately 700-subject first cohort, a separate validation cohort of about 110 different subjects was used. To predict cytomegalovirus infection status, the study brought together high-throughput TCR immunosequencing, statistical association of individual TCRs with disease status, and machine learning.

Library prep was done by the immunoSEQ multiplex PCR assay. Regarding the original processing steps: A statistical classification framework was developed to diagnose cytomegalovirus status using the catalog of TCR beta chain sequences. Drawn from immuneACCESS, this table holds only the in-frame rearrangements with V and J called that TCRdb kept. Clones are partly lost; checked studies trace under half to an unresolved V gene and leave the rest unexplained. V, J and clone size are taken as reported in that table, and D and trimming were inferred from the DNA itself. This sample holds over 250,000 clones; approximately 83% were observed only once. The ten biggest clones cover over 0.95% of the sample. Donors formed part of the validation cohort, which comprised 120 subjects and was distinct from the first cohort of 666 subjects. What the work shows at the level of the full study, not this receptor alone: A total of fewer than 200 TCR beta chains were listed by the study as associated with cytomegalovirus. A few of the identified cytomegalovirus-associated TCR beta chains were confirmed in vitro to be specific for cytomegalovirus antigens. The validation cohort had no HLA typing available for a later analysis, so co-occurrence within that cohort was assessed over all 130 or so repertoires. Subsequent analysis determined that TCRs grouped into clusters in the first cohort also showed a tendency toward co-occurrence across the 90 to 150 validation repertoires, and approximately 94% of cluster scores exceeded 0. The classifier was reported to diagnose cytomegalovirus status with high specificity and sensitivity in both the original and validation cohorts. Most TCR sequences were observed very rarely across donors, whereas some public TCRs were present in many individuals. It was suggested by the authors that the approach could potentially be generalized to other disease states and immunological phenotypes.

Relative to germline, V is missing 7 bases and J is missing 7 bases, with 6 bases of the junction outside any gene match. The CDR3 has 14 amino acids, counting the end cysteine and phenylalanine. Of all the DNA, just the CDR3 is kept, 42 bases in frame from base 1. CDR1 is given as SNHLY and CDR2 as FYNNEI, both from the germline V gene. This clonotype was obtained from a woman under 30 in good health and CMV-seronegative. The sample comprised PBMCs. Recombination joined TRBV2 with TRBJ1-4; 10 bases in between match TRBD1. The nucleotide sequence reads TGTGCCAGCACTCGACAGGGGGCGGCTGAAAAACTGTTTTTT. The resulting protein is CASTRQGAAEKLFF.